The 31 T cell receptor beta chains below were found in one sample sequenced in a study of blood T cell repertoires in COVID-19. Sequenced by immunoSEQ multiplex PCR; TCRdb stores in-frame clones only, minus some. This table has 40,000 to 50,000 clones, approximately 86% appearing once. The specimen was peripheral blood. Receptors originate from a man aged 50 or older with active COVID-19.

The CDR3 region is CASSGGQGFYTEAFF. As DNA, the CDR3 is TGTGCCAGTAGCGGTGGACAGGGATTCTACACTGAAGCTTTCTTT. V and J are TRBV19 and TRBJ1-1, with 8 positions matching TRBD1. J gave up 3 bases and V 6 bases, and 9 bases lay outside the gene matches. CDR1 and CDR2 from the germline V gene are LNHDA and SQIVND (reference sequence). The CDR3 has 15 amino acids. Looking up the rest from reference TRBV19 and TRBJ1-1 gives the full variable domain: DGGITQSPKYLFRKEGQNVTLSCEQNLNHDAMYWYRQDPGQGLRLIYYSQIVNDFQKGDIAEGYSVSREKKESFPLTVTSAQKNPTAFYLCASSGGQGFYTEAFFGQGTRLTVV.

This chain uses TRBV7-2 with TRBJ2-7, with D possibly matching TRBD1 (5 bases). V gave up 1 base and J gave up 13 bases, with 11 bases separating them. The CDR3 has 11 residues. CDR1 and CDR2 (germline): SGHTA, FQGNSA. This CDR3 is CASSLGQHFYF. The CDR3 coding sequence is TGTGCCAGCAGCTTAGGACAGCACTTTTACTTC.

The chain is built from TRBV7-3 and TRBJ2-5; TRBD1 is a possible D gene (6 bases). Trimming removed 3 bases at V and 4 bases at J, with 12 bases between. This CDR3 has 14 amino acids. Germline CDR1 SGHTA, CDR2 FQGTGA. The CDR3 DNA sequence: TGTGCCAGCAGCTTTTCAGGGGTAGGAGAGACCCAGTACTTC. Its translation: CASSFSGVGETQYF.

The chain is built from TRBV7-9 and TRBJ1-2, with a possible D match to TRBD1 (5 bases). V dropped 6 bases and J dropped 8 bases, with 16 bases sitting between them. The CDR3 length is 13 residues. Germline assignment: CDR1 SEHNR and CDR2 FQNEAQ (reference sequence). DNA for the CDR3: TGTGCCAGCAGTCCCGACAGCTCCGGCGGCTACACCTTC. Amino acids: CASSPDSSGGYTF.

V gene TRBV4-1 combines with J gene TRBJ1-2, with 8 bases aligning to TRBD1. The CDR3 loop spans 13 amino acids. The ends lost 3 bases at V and 8 bases at J; junction bases unmatched: 5. CDR1 and CDR2 (germline): MGHRA, YSYEKL. The CDR3 loop is CASSHQGAWGYTF. CDR3 DNA sequence: TGCGCCAGCAGCCACCAGGGGGCGTGGGGCTACACCTTC.

The rearrangement links TRBV12-3 or TRBV12-4 to TRBJ2-7; maybe TRBD2 (5 bases). The CDR3 consists of 12 residues. V was clipped by 6 bases and J by 4 bases, with 10 bases between them. CDR3 region: CASSKTRYEQYF. The CDR3 DNA follows: TGTGCCAGCAGCAAAACTAGATACGAGCAGTACTTC.

The chain carries TRBV4-1 and TRBJ2-7, with D possibly TRBD2 on 5 matching bases. V lost 1 base and J 2 bases, leaving 9 bases between the germline ends. CDR1 MGHRA and CDR2 YSYEKL come from the germline V gene. The CDR3 loop spans 14 amino acids. CDR3 sequence reads: CASSQVEGAYEQYF. The CDR3 DNA sequence: TGCGCCAGCAGCCAAGTTGAGGGAGCCTACGAGCAGTACTTC.

The chain employs TRBV18 and TRBJ2-3, with a tentative D call TRBD2 (6 bases). Germline V lookup: CDR1 KGHSH, CDR2 LQKENI. Trimming cost V 0 bases and J 0 bases, with 10 bases left between them. The length of the CDR3 is 16 residues. CDR3 region: CASSPPRESSTDTQYF. Written as DNA, the CDR3 is TGTGCCAGCTCACCACCGCGGGAATCTAGCACAGATACGCAGTATTTT.

The rearrangement links TRBV7-9 to TRBJ2-5; 11 bases agree with TRBD2. The V and J ends lost 2 bases and 1 base, in that order; junction bases with no gene match: 3. The CDR3 consists of 16 residues. Germline assignment: CDR1 SEHNR and CDR2 FQNEAQ (reference sequence). CDR3 nucleotide sequence: TGTGCCAGCAGCTTAACTAGCGGGGGACTCCAAGAGACCCAGTACTTC. Translating it yields CASSLTSGGLQETQYF.

V is TRBV9 and J is TRBJ1-2; weak D call: TRBD1 (5 bases). Germline CDR1 is SGDLS and CDR2 is YYNGEE. This CDR3 spans 17 amino acids. Trimming shortened V by 0 bases and J by 2 bases, and 17 bases separated the two germline ends. CDR3 amino acids: CASSVEPLRAGNYGYTF. The CDR3 nucleotides are TGTGCCAGCAGCGTAGAGCCCCTACGGGCAGGGAACTATGGCTACACCTTC.

A note on this clone: Other DNA sequences within the sample encode an identical CDR3. The gene calls are TRBV6-4 and TRBJ2-1, with 12 bases that match TRBD1. The V gene end was trimmed by 10 bases and the J gene end by 7 bases; junction bases not matched to a gene: 14. CDR1 is MRHNA, CDR2 SNTAGT, per germline. The CDR3 runs to 16 residues. The CDR3 here is CATGGPGGQGANEQFF. In DNA, the CDR3 is TGTGCCACGGGGGGACCCGGGGGACAGGGGGCAAATGAGCAGTTCTTC.

This chain connects TRBV7-3 to TRBJ2-2; the match to TRBD1 covers 10 bases. J was trimmed by 4 bases and V by 4 bases; bases with no gene match: 6. Germline CDR1 and CDR2: SGHTA and FQGTGA. The CDR3 runs 16 residues. This chain's CDR3 is CASSYIGTGVTGELFF. In DNA form, the CDR3 reads TGTGCCAGCAGCTATATCGGGACAGGGGTCACCGGGGAGCTGTTTTTT. Based on the CDR3 plus reference TRBV7-3 and TRBJ2-2, the full variable domain is GAGVSQTPSNKVTEKGKYVELRCDPISGHTALYWYRQSLGQGPEFLIYFQGTGAADDSGLPNDRFFAVRPEGSVSTLKIQRTERGDSAVYLCASSYIGTGVTGELFFGEGSRLTVL.

This chain links TRBV10-3 with TRBJ2-1; 8 bases fit TRBD2. Trimming cost V 7 bases and J 2 bases; bases outside gene matches: 7. Germline assignment: CDR1 ENHRY and CDR2 SYGVKD. The CDR3 length is 15 residues. Here the CDR3 reads CAINLTSATYNEQFF. The CDR3 DNA sequence: TGTGCCATCAACTTGACTAGCGCAACCTACAATGAGCAGTTCTTC.

V is TRBV16 and J is TRBJ2-1; TRBD1 is a possible D gene (5 bases). CDR3 length: 15 residues. The V gene lost 2 bases and the J gene lost 6 bases, with 14 bases spanning the gap. Germline V gene sequence: CDR1 KGHSY, CDR2 FQNENV. CDR3 loop: CASSQLGSRANEQFF. Written as DNA, the CDR3 is TGTGCCAGCAGCCAACTTGGGTCCAGGGCCAATGAGCAGTTCTTC.

J is TRBJ2-7 and V is TRBV7-2; 9 nucleotides line up with TRBD1. Germline CDR1 SGHTA, CDR2 FQGNSA. The CDR3 loop spans 14 amino acids. V gave up 8 bases and J gave up 6 bases; unmatched junction bases: 11. CDR3: CASSPRTGAAEQYF. CDR3 sequence (DNA): TGTGCCAGCTCTCCTCGGACAGGGGCCGCCGAGCAGTACTTC.

The chain employs TRBV7-9 and TRBJ1-2, with no clear D. The CDR3 is 14 residues long. The germline V gene has CDR1 SEHNR and CDR2 FQNEAQ (reference sequence). V was clipped by 3 bases and J by 1 base, with 9 bases between them. The CDR3 is CASSFFRGNYGYTF. The CDR3 nucleotides are TGTGCCAGCAGCTTCTTCCGGGGTAACTATGGCTACACCTTC. The variable domain in full, with the rest retrieved from reference TRBV7-9 and TRBJ1-2, is DTGVSQNPRHKITKRGQNVTFRCDPISEHNRLYWYRQTLGQGPEFLTYFQNEAQLEKSRLLSDRFSAERPKGSFSTLEIQRTEQGDSAMYLCASSFFRGNYGYTFGSGTRLTVV.

This chain connects TRBV15 to TRBJ1-5, with D tentatively TRBD1 (6 bases). Germline values: CDR1 LNHNV, CDR2 YYDKDF (reference sequence). Deletions cut 5 bases from V and 4 bases from J, with 12 bases between. The CDR3 loop spans 14 amino acids. CDR3 amino acids: CATSPDSTNQPQHF. CDR3 in DNA: TGTGCCACCAGCCCGGACAGTACAAATCAGCCCCAGCATTTT.

The chain links TRBV5-1 to TRBJ2-6; D perhaps matches TRBD1 (5 bases). Germline-derived CDR1 and CDR2 are SGHRS and YFSETQ. Trimming cost V 7 bases and J 0 bases, with 8 bases left between them. The CDR3 runs to 14 residues. The DNA of the CDR3 is TGCGCCAGCCGACAGACCTCTGGGGCCAACGTCCTGACTTTC. Translating it yields CASRQTSGANVLTF.

A single count supports this clone. J is TRBJ2-1 and V is TRBV11-3, with D unclear. Germline V gene lookup returns CDR1 SGHNT and CDR2 YENEEA. The CDR3 is 13 residues long. Trimming removed 4 bases at V and 1 base at J, with 5 bases between. The CDR3 sequence: CASSSTSYNEQFF. Here the CDR3 DNA reads TGTGCCAGCAGCTCCACTTCCTACAATGAGCAGTTCTTC.

The chain has TRBV7-2 and TRBJ2-3; D is undetermined. The germline V gene encodes CDR1 SGHTA and CDR2 FQGNSA. V gave up 5 bases and J gave up 1 base, with 10 bases separating them. The CDR3 spans 14 residues. The DNA for the CDR3 is TGTGCCAGCAGCCAGTCCCTAGGCACAGATACGCAGTATTTT. Residues: CASSQSLGTDTQYF.

The rearrangement joins TRBV4-2 to TRBJ1-3; D uncertain. Trimming stripped 0 bases from V and 5 bases from J, with 11 bases between. CDR1 is LGHNA and CDR2 is YNFKEQ in the germline V gene. This CDR3 contains 15 residues. CDR3 nucleotide sequence: TGTGCCAGCAGCCAAGAGGCCGCTGCTCGAAACACCATATATTTT. It is translated as CASSQEAAARNTIYF.

This clone appeared a single time. The rearrangement links TRBV19 to TRBJ1-3, with 8 bases aligning to TRBD1. Germline V gene data show CDR1 as LNHDA and CDR2 as SQIVND (reference sequence). V shed 4 bases, J shed 0 bases, and the junction held 5 bases outside the gene matches. This CDR3 contains 16 residues. The CDR3 nucleotides read TGTGCCAGTAGTACAGCAGGGGGCTCCTCTGGAAACACCATATATTTT. Translation: CASSTAGGSSGNTIYF.

The V gene is TRBV5-1, the J gene TRBJ1-1; D perhaps matches TRBD1 (6 bases). Germline values: CDR1 SGHRS, CDR2 YFSETQ. Trimming cost V 4 bases and J 4 bases, with 14 bases left between them. This CDR3 contains 14 residues. The CDR3 protein is CASSPTAGATEAFF. The CDR3, as DNA: TGCGCCAGCAGCCCAACCGCAGGGGCCACTGAAGCTTTCTTT.

The genes are TRBV7-3 and TRBJ2-3; 7 bases line up with TRBD2. The CDR3 spans 15 residues. Germline V CDR1 and CDR2: SGHTA, FQGTGA. J lost 0 bases, V lost 5 bases, and 5 bases had no gene match. The CDR3 region is CASSPLASSTDTQYF. Here the CDR3 DNA reads TGTGCCAGCAGCCCACTAGCGTCTAGCACAGATACGCAGTATTTT.

This chain uses TRBV2 with TRBJ2-7; 10 bases align to TRBD2. V was pared by 7 bases and J by 0 bases, with 6 bases of the junction left unmatched. The CDR3 has 15 amino acids. Per the germline V gene, CDR1 is SNHLY and CDR2 is FYNNEI. The CDR3 loop reads CASTATSGVSYEQYF. In DNA, the CDR3 is TGTGCCAGCACAGCAACTAGCGGGGTCTCCTACGAGCAGTACTTC.

The chain carries TRBV12-3 or TRBV12-4 and TRBJ2-7; D is unclear. The CDR3 sequence is 12 residues long. The V gene lost 5 bases and the J gene lost 3 bases, with 8 bases spanning the gap. CDR3 DNA: TGTGCCAGCAGTCCTCAGCGCTACGAGCAGTACTTC. It specifies CASSPQRYEQYF.

V gene TRBV24-1 combines with J gene TRBJ1-6, with 7 bases fitting TRBD1. Germline CDR1 reads KGHDR; CDR2 reads SFDVKD. The CDR3 consists of 13 residues. The J segment lost 10 bases and the V segment lost 5 bases, leaving 4 bases of the junction unmatched. CDR3 sequence reads: CATSGQGDSPLHF. DNA for the CDR3: TGTGCCACCAGTGGACAGGGAGACTCACCCCTCCACTTT.

The V call is TRBV9, the J call TRBJ2-1, with D possibly matching TRBD1 (6 bases). This CDR3 is built from 16 residues. Germline CDR1 and CDR2: SGDLS and YYNGEE. The germline V and J ends were trimmed by 3 bases and 0 bases, with 13 bases remaining between them. CDR3 protein: CASSAPQGSSYNEQFF. The CDR3 DNA reads TGTGCCAGCAGCGCCCCCCAGGGGAGCTCCTACAATGAGCAGTTCTTC.

The chain recombines TRBV6-1 with TRBJ2-7, with TRBD2 as a possible D gene (7 bases). The CDR3 runs 15 residues. The V gene lost 0 bases and the J gene lost 4 bases, with 13 bases spanning the gap. Per germline, CDR1 MNHNS and CDR2 SASEGT. CDR3 in amino acids: CASSEALGGAYEQYF. CDR3 bases: TGTGCCAGCAGTGAAGCGCTGGGGGGGGCTTACGAGCAGTACTTC.

V usage is TRBV5-1 and J usage is TRBJ2-7; 10 bases align to TRBD1. V lost 0 bases and J lost 3; bases outside the gene matches: 3. Looked up from germline, CDR1 is SGHRS and CDR2 is YFSETQ. This CDR3 spans 15 amino acids. CDR3 sequence: CASSLGGTGVYEQYF. The CDR3 DNA reads as TGCGCCAGCAGCTTGGGTGGGACAGGGGTCTACGAGCAGTACTTC.

This rearrangement joins TRBV18 to TRBJ2-7; D not certain. The CDR3 extends over 12 amino acids. CDR1 is KGHSH and CDR2 is LQKENI in the germline V gene. V dropped 3 bases and J dropped 9 bases, with 12 bases sitting between them. The CDR3 region has the DNA TGTGCCAGCTCACCGTCTTCTGAGTCGCAGTACTTC. It yields the protein CASSPSSESQYF.